Below, 24 T cell receptor beta chains from the same sample are listed, as sequenced in a study of identical twins. TCRdb fed the 5' RACE reads into MiXCR, producing one record per CDR3 protein. The data hold about 530,000 distinct CDR3 sequences, with 15% observed a single time. The same data also went into a second study, on yellow fever vaccine responses in identical twins.

The sequencing sample was made of CD4+ T cells sorted from blood. The source is a woman younger than 30 in good health.

The CDR3 region has the DNA TGTGCCAGCATGATCGGGACTGGGCTCACCGGGGAGCTGTTTTTT. Translating it yields CASMIGTGLTGELFF. The chain has TRBV27 and TRBJ2-2, with TRBD2 as a possible D gene (6 bases). The CDR3 sequence is 15 residues long. Per germline, CDR1 MNHEY and CDR2 SMNVEV (reference sequence). V was pared by 7 bases and J by 4 bases, with 16 bases between.

The chain uses TRBV12-3 or TRBV12-4 and TRBJ1-1, with 8 bases identical to TRBD1. V shed 5 bases and J 4 bases; nucleotides not matched to a gene: 9. The length of the CDR3 is 15 residues. The CDR3 loop reads CASSPGTGRTTEAFF. The CDR3 DNA sequence: TGTGCCAGCAGTCCCGGGACAGGCCGCACCACTGAAGCTTTCTTT.

In this sample, this clonotype turned up once. The chain couples TRBV3-1 to TRBJ2-7; D is unresolved. Germline V lookup: CDR1 LGHDT, CDR2 YNNKEL (reference sequence). The ends were cut back, 2 bases at V and 6 bases at J, with 11 bases in the middle. There are 13 residues in the CDR3. The CDR3 reads CASSQFSSGEQYF. The CDR3, as DNA: TGTGCCAGCAGCCAATTTTCTTCTGGCGAGCAGTACTTC.

In its sample, this clonotype was seen a few times. This rearrangement joins TRBV20-1 to TRBJ1-3; TRBD1 matches at 7 bases. This CDR3 is 13 amino acids long. Germline V gives CDR1 DFQATT, CDR2 SNEGSKA (reference sequence). With 6 bases clipped from V and 2 bases from J, the junction kept 4 bases outside the gene matches. The CDR3 nucleotides are TGCAGTGCCAGAACAGGGGCTGGAAACACCATATATTTT. It encodes CSARTGAGNTIYF.

The chain has TRBV29-1 and TRBJ1-2, with D possibly being TRBD1 (5 bases). V was trimmed by 1 base and J by 3 bases, leaving 9 bases between them. The V gene's germline CDR1 is SQVTM and CDR2 ANQGSEA. The CDR3 contains 13 residues. DNA for the CDR3: TGCAGCGTTGAAGGCGGCAGGGACTATGGCTACACCTTC. Translating it yields CSVEGGRDYGYTF.

The chain links TRBV7-9 to TRBJ1-3, with 7 positions matching TRBD1. The CDR3 totals 15 residues. V lost 11 bases and J lost 0; bases outside the gene matches: 10. Germline CDR1 is SEHNR and CDR2 is FQNEAQ (reference sequence). The CDR3, as DNA: TGTGCCGGTTCGTGGGACAGTAGCTCTGGAAACACCATATATTTT. Protein: CAGSWDSSSGNTIYF.

In its sample, this clonotype was seen many times. The chain links TRBV12-3 or TRBV12-4 to TRBJ2-1; 10 bases are shared with TRBD1. The trim removed 6 bases at V and 5 bases at J, leaving 7 bases unmatched. The CDR3 totals 15 residues. In DNA form, the CDR3 reads TGTGCCAGCAGACCAAGGACAGGGGGGCACAATGAGCAGTTCTTC. It is translated as CASRPRTGGHNEQFF.

The J gene is TRBJ1-5, the V gene TRBV12-3 or TRBV12-4, with TRBD1 matching over 8 bases. V dropped 6 bases and J dropped 4; count of bases not matched to a gene: 8. CDR3 length equals 15 residues. The CDR3 region has the DNA TGTGCCAGCAGCCGGACAGGGTGGGAGAATCAGCCCCAGCATTTT. Translation gives CASSRTGWENQPQHF.

This clonotype turned up a few times. The gene calls are TRBV20-1 and TRBJ2-1, with a possible D match to TRBD2 (5 bases). The V gene lost 3 bases and the J gene lost 7 bases, with 19 bases spanning the gap. This CDR3 comprises 15 residues. CDR1 and CDR2 from the germline V gene are DFQATT and SNEGSKA (reference sequence). DNA of the CDR3: TGCAGTGCTAGCGTGGGCCTATCCGGGGATAATGAGCAGTTCTTC. Its translation is CSASVGLSGDNEQFF.

The chain couples TRBV15 to TRBJ2-5; D unclear. The CDR3 is made up of 15 amino acids. Trimming shortened V by 0 bases and J by 5 bases, and 13 bases separated the two germline ends. Looked up from germline, CDR1 is LNHNV and CDR2 is YYDKDF (reference sequence). This CDR3 reads CATSRDPKEFETQYF. CDR3 coding DNA: TGTGCCACCAGCAGAGATCCCAAGGAGTTTGAGACCCAGTACTTC.

V gene TRBV20-1 combines with J gene TRBJ1-1; weak D call: TRBD1 (5 bases). CDR1 DFQATT and CDR2 SNEGSKA come from the germline V gene (reference sequence). V dropped 4 bases and J dropped 1 base, with 7 bases sitting between them. The CDR3 is 12 residues long. Here the CDR3 DNA reads TGCAGTGCTAATACAGGGAACACTGAAGCTTTCTTT. Its protein is CSANTGNTEAFF.

This clonotype has just one count. This sequence joins TRBV6-4 and TRBJ2-1; 11 positions match TRBD2. The CDR3 loop spans 24 amino acids. J was trimmed by 0 bases and V by 5 bases; bases with no gene match: 27. Germline CDR1 is MRHNA and CDR2 is SNTAGT. The CDR3: CASSPASDFRLAGNPSSSYNEQFF. The CDR3 DNA sequence: TGTGCCAGCAGTCCCGCCTCCGACTTCCGACTAGCGGGAAACCCTTCGAGCTCCTACAATGAGCAGTTCTTC.

The gene calls are TRBV29-1 and TRBJ2-3, with TRBD1 matching over 8 bases. J gave up 2 bases and V 2 bases, and 15 bases lay outside the gene matches. Per the germline V gene, CDR1 is SQVTM and CDR2 is ANQGSEA. This CDR3 comprises 18 residues. CDR3 protein: CSVESLVTGDRYTDTQYF. The CDR3 nucleotides are TGCAGCGTTGAATCTCTAGTGACAGGGGATAGATACACAGATACGCAGTATTTT.

This clonotype appeared a few times. The V gene is TRBV5-6, the J gene TRBJ1-2; D ambiguous. CDR1 is SGHDT, CDR2 YYEEEE, per germline. The CDR3 loop spans 14 amino acids. With 4 bases removed from V and 4 bases from J, the gap between germline ends came to 14 bases. CDR3 nucleotide sequence: TGTGCCAGCAGCCTTCAGACCGTTCCCTATGGCTACACCTTC. This codes for CASSLQTVPYGYTF.

This clonotype came up many times. The V gene is TRBV12-3 or TRBV12-4, the J gene TRBJ2-2; 11 bases are shared with TRBD1. With 8 bases clipped from V and 7 bases from J, the junction kept 6 bases outside the gene matches. This CDR3 region has 14 residues. The CDR3 nucleotides are TGTGCCAGCGGCGGGACAGGGGGAATCGGGGAGCTGTTTTTT. Protein sequence: CASGGTGGIGELFF.

This clonotype was counted only a few times. This sequence joins TRBV10-3 and TRBJ2-7, with D possibly matching TRBD2 (5 bases). Germline CDR1 is ENHRY and CDR2 is SYGVKD. V was shortened by 4 bases and J by 0 bases, with 10 bases between the two germline ends. This CDR3 spans 14 amino acids. The CDR3 sequence is CAISGRRDSYEQYV. DNA of the CDR3: TGTGCCATCAGTGGCCGCCGGGACTCCTACGAGCAGTACGTC.

The rearrangement uses TRBV24-1 and TRBJ2-5; D is undetermined. The V gene's germline CDR1 is KGHDR and CDR2 SFDVKD. The CDR3 totals 13 residues. Trimming removed 1 base from V and 2 bases from J, with 4 bases in between. Here the CDR3 reads CATSDFSQETQYF. The CDR3 DNA sequence: TGTGCCACCAGTGATTTTTCACAAGAGACCCAGTACTTC.

Only a few counts were recorded for this clonotype. The chain is built from TRBV15 and TRBJ2-3, with D unresolved. V was pared by 5 bases and J by 5 bases, with 11 bases between. Germline lookup yields CDR1 LNHNV and CDR2 YYDKDF (reference sequence). The CDR3 runs 13 residues. This chain's CDR3 is CATSGRLLDTQYF. CDR3 sequence (DNA): TGTGCCACCAGCGGAAGACTGTTAGATACGCAGTATTTT.

The V gene is TRBV10-3, the J gene TRBJ2-1; weak D call: TRBD2 (5 bases). The CDR3 covers 13 residues. Looked up from germline, CDR1 is ENHRY and CDR2 is SYGVKD. V lost 7 bases and J lost 5, with 12 bases in between. CDR3 bases: TGTGCCATCAAAGGCCGGGAAAACAATGAGCAGTTCTTC. It codes for CAIKGRENNEQFF.

In this sample, this clonotype turned up a few times. The J gene is TRBJ2-5, the V gene TRBV5-1, with TRBD2 identical over 7 bases. V lost 4 bases to trimming and J lost 2 bases; unmatched junction nucleotides: 8. Germline V gene data show CDR1 as SGHRS and CDR2 as YFSETQ. The CDR3 loop spans 15 amino acids. Here the CDR3 reads CASSPLSSGQETQYF. The CDR3, as DNA: TGCGCCAGCAGCCCACTTTCTAGCGGACAAGAGACCCAGTACTTC.

This clonotype was found a few times. Here the CDR3 reads CASSLGWGLKEQFF. The CDR3 DNA reads TGTGCCAGCAGCTTAGGATGGGGCCTTAAGGAGCAGTTCTTC. V is TRBV7-2 and J is TRBJ2-1, with D tentatively TRBD1 (5 bases). The germline gives CDR1 SGHTA, CDR2 FQGNSA. The CDR3 length is 14 residues. Trimming took off 1 base at V and 10 bases at J, with 14 bases between the two ends. Together with reference TRBV7-2 and TRBJ2-1, the CDR3 gives the full variable domain: GAGVSQSPSNKVTEKGKDVELRCDPISGHTALYWYRQSLGQGLEFLIYFQGNSAPDKSGLPSDRFSAERTGGSVSTLTIQRTQQEDSAVYLCASSLGWGLKEQFFGPGTRLTVL.

V is TRBV4-1 and J is TRBJ1-1, with D maybe TRBD1 (5 bases). Germline CDR1 MGHRA, CDR2 YSYEKL. The CDR3 spans 15 residues. V lost 1 base to trimming and J lost 1 base, with 10 bases between them. The DNA for the CDR3 is TGCGCCAGCAGCCAAGGGTACAGGACGAACACTGAAGCTTTCTTT. Protein product: CASSQGYRTNTEAFF.

A few counts support this clonotype. V is TRBV6-1 and J is TRBJ2-1; D gene ambiguous. V lost 10 bases, J lost 2 bases, and 15 bases lay in between. The CDR3 runs to 14 residues. CDR1 and CDR2 (germline): MNHNS, SASEGT. CDR3 nucleotide sequence: TGTGCCACCATAGGTGCATACCCCTACAATGAGCAGTTCTTC. This translates into CATIGAYPYNEQFF.

The chain combines TRBV10-3 with TRBJ2-1; TRBD1 matches 10 bases. Germline-derived CDR1 and CDR2 are ENHRY and SYGVKD. This CDR3 region has 17 residues. V shed 1 base, J shed 0 bases, and the junction held 3 bases outside the gene matches. CDR3 residues: CAISEFRQGASYNEQFF. Written as DNA, the CDR3 is TGTGCCATCAGTGAGTTCAGACAGGGGGCCTCCTACAATGAGCAGTTCTTC.